These T cell receptor beta chains were read from a single sample in a study of OX40 agonist ivuxolimab in advanced cancers. TCRdb's table, derived via immunoSEQ multiplex PCR, lists solely in-frame clones and lacks some. The data contain tens of thousands of clones, just under 90% of them singletons. This specimen consisted of CD4+ or CD8+ T cells sorted from blood, obtained in a trial of the OX40 agonist ivuxolimab. The receptors here all came from an adult with an advanced solid tumor such as melanoma, head and neck, liver or kidney cancer. CDR3s include the opening cysteine and the closing phenylalanine or tryptophan.

j_call,v_call,cdr3_aa
TRBJ1-1,TRBV29-1,CSVDPGQLENTEAFF
TRBJ2-7,TRBV2,CASITTSGRADEQYF
TRBJ2-1,TRBV5-1,CASSSLSGISSNEQFF
TRBJ2-4,TRBV4-1,CASSQDRIQYF
TRBJ2-7,TRBV5-8,CASGSYEQYF
TRBJ2-3,TRBV11-2,CASSLVRADTQYF
TRBJ2-2,TRBV9,CASSVGQSAGELFF
TRBJ2-5,TRBV10-1,CASRRASSGSFIETQYF
TRBJ1-3,TRBV6-6,CATRGSGNTIYF
TRBJ1-5,TRBV18,CASSPRGVGEYSNQPQHF
TRBJ2-3,TRBV10-3,CAISGFGPSSGREDTQYF
TRBJ2-7,TRBV2,CASTLLRGQGAREQYF
TRBJ2-7,TRBV30,CAWGEGLLLSEQYF
TRBJ2-2,TRBV12-1,CASSFAGELFF
TRBJ1-1,TRBV9,CASSVDVGNTEAFF
TRBJ2-2,TRBV18,CASSAPGLAVTNTGELFF
TRBJ2-1,TRBV7-9,CASSLAVWPLARTYNEQFF
TRBJ2-5,TRBV7-8,CASSPAGEGETQYF
TRBJ2-3,TRBV9,CASSDARGTDTQYF
TRBJ2-7,TRBV9,CASSAGLAGGTPRDEQYF
TRBJ2-5,TRBV29-1,CSVGDRGLGETQYF
TRBJ2-2,TRBV28,CASSSYVLENTGELFF
TRBJ2-3,TRBV4-1,CASSRTGGLADTQYF